Listed here is a single T cell receptor beta chain. TCRdb reprocessed the 5' RACE reads via MiXCR and lists one record per CDR3 protein. The table records around 100,000 distinct CDR3 sequences, roughly 20% of them present only once. This record belongs to a study of T-cell memory formation after mild COVID-19. Specimen: PBMCs or a T cell subset sorted from them (not recorded which). This TCR derives from a man aged 18 to 29 who had mild COVID-19 (a few samples of this study predate the infection). Cell type and time point are not known.

CDR3 in DNA: TGTGCCAGCAGCCTGAACGGGGGGGCGGTAGAGACCCAGTACTTC. Translation gives CASSLNGGAVETQYF. The genes are TRBV5-6 and TRBJ2-5, with TRBD2 matching over 8 bases. CDR1 SGHDT and CDR2 YYEEEE come from the germline V gene. Trimming cost V 4 bases and J 4 bases; bases outside gene matches: 9. This CDR3 comprises 15 residues.